A single sample is the source of the 17 T cell receptor beta chains below, sequenced in a study of cytomegalovirus exposure and HLA in healthy donors. Vbeta (60) and Jbeta (13) primers were used in the PCR. Repertoires were generated with immunoSEQ multiplex PCR, while TCRdb's copy carries only in-frame clones and drops some. The sample records 200,000 to 250,000 clones, roughly 80% being singletons. Sequenced sample: PBMCs. The receptor source for this set is a woman aged 40 to 50 in good health and CMV-seropositive.

Notes on this clone: The junction departs from germline at one end; a sequencing error may be responsible. Other nucleotide sequences in the sample specify the same CDR3. The genes are TRBV7-2 and TRBJ2-1; 9 bases map to TRBD2. Looked up from germline, CDR1 is SGHTA and CDR2 is FQGNSA. The CDR3 covers 14 residues. CDR3 in amino acids: CASTLKLAGNEQFF. The DNA for the CDR3 is TGTGCCAGCACCTTAAAGCTAGCGGGGAATGAGCAGTTCTTC.

The J gene is TRBJ1-5, the V gene TRBV6-1, with 8 bases fitting TRBD1. Per germline, CDR1 MNHNS and CDR2 SASEGT. This CDR3 is 14 amino acids long. J lost 6 bases, V lost 4 bases, and 5 bases had no gene match. Here the CDR3 reads CASSGAGGSQPQHF. CDR3 DNA: TGTGCCAGCAGTGGGGCAGGGGGCAGTCAGCCCCAGCATTTT.

The rearrangement uses TRBV6-4 and TRBJ2-2, with D unclear. Germline CDR1 is MRHNA and CDR2 is SNTAGT. V was pared by 5 bases and J by 2 bases, with 6 bases between. The CDR3 runs to 13 residues. For the CDR3, the DNA is TGTGCCAGCAGTAACAGAAACACCGGGGAGCTGTTTTTT. This sequence encodes CASSNRNTGELFF.

The CDR3 DNA reads as TGTGCCAGCAGTTTGAGGGGGCGCGCGACTGGCTACACCTTC. This codes for CASSLRGRATGYTF. The chain employs TRBV27 and TRBJ1-2, with 7 bases that match TRBD1. V was pared by 3 bases and J by 7 bases, with 8 bases of the junction left unmatched. CDR1 MNHEY and CDR2 SMNVEV come from the germline V gene (reference sequence). CDR3 length equals 14 residues.

This clone has a single count. The chain uses TRBV5-1 and TRBJ2-7, with a weak D call TRBD1 (5 bases). Trimming took off 0 bases at V and 2 bases at J, with 12 bases between the two ends. The germline V gene encodes CDR1 SGHRS and CDR2 YFSETQ. There are 15 residues in the CDR3. CDR3 bases: TGCGCCAGCAGCTTGGACAGGATCACCGCCTACGAGCAGTACTTC. Translating it yields CASSLDRITAYEQYF.

The rearrangement joins TRBV6-4 to TRBJ2-3; possibly TRBD2 for D (5 bases). The CDR3 sequence is 14 residues long. With 4 bases removed from V and 3 bases from J, the gap between germline ends came to 11 bases. Germline lookup yields CDR1 MRHNA and CDR2 SNTAGT. CDR3 amino acids: CASSGGLGTDTQYF. In DNA, the CDR3 is TGTGCCAGCAGTGGAGGGTTAGGTACAGATACGCAGTATTTT.

The count of this clone is one. The chain links TRBV30 to TRBJ2-7; D gene uncertain. Trimming removed 3 bases at V and 6 bases at J, with 15 bases between. The CDR3 spans 13 residues. CDR1 GTSNPN and CDR2 SVGIG come from the germline V gene (reference sequence). The CDR3 region has the DNA TGTGCCTGGAGGTCAAACCTGTACGGCGAGCAGTACTTC. Translating it yields CAWRSNLYGEQYF.

The chain joins TRBV6-1 to TRBJ1-6; D gene uncertain. Germline V CDR1 and CDR2: MNHNS, SASEGT. The CDR3 extends over 10 amino acids. With 7 bases removed from V and 16 bases from J, the gap between germline ends came to 11 bases. The CDR3 here is CASNRGNLHF. CDR3 nucleotides: TGTGCCAGCAATCGGGGAAATCTCCACTTT.

The V gene is TRBV20-1, the J gene TRBJ2-1; D call uncertain. The germline V gene has CDR1 DFQATT and CDR2 SNEGSKA (reference sequence). The CDR3 is made up of 11 amino acids. V was shortened by 0 bases and J by 10 bases, with 7 bases between the two germline ends. The CDR3 is CSARDQAEQFF. The CDR3 DNA sequence: TGCAGTGCTAGAGATCAAGCGGAGCAGTTCTTC.

This clone was seen a single time. CDR3 coding DNA: TGTGCCAGCAGTTTATACGGGGGGTCAAGCAATCAGCCCCAGCATTTT. This gives the protein CASSLYGGSSNQPQHF. The chain is built from TRBV28 and TRBJ1-5; TRBD1 is a possible D gene (5 bases). The CDR3 runs 16 residues. Trimming shortened V by 1 base and J by 1 base, and 11 bases separated the two germline ends. Germline V gives CDR1 MDHEN, CDR2 SYDVKM. The variable domain in full, with the rest retrieved from reference TRBV28 and TRBJ1-5, is DVKVTQSSRYLVKRTGEKVFLECVQDMDHENMFWYRQDPGLGLRLIYFSYDVKMKEKGDIPEGYSVSREKKERFSLILESASTNQTSMYLCASSLYGGSSNQPQHFGDGTRLSIL.

The chain is built from TRBV28 and TRBJ2-3; TRBD2 matches 12 bases. Trimming took 6 bases from V and 2 from J; bases not matched to a gene: 9. This CDR3 is 17 amino acids long. The germline V gene encodes CDR1 MDHEN and CDR2 SYDVKM. The CDR3 DNA reads TGTGCCAGCAGCCGTCCCCGGACTAGCGGGAACACAGATACGCAGTATTTT. Translating gives CASSRPRTSGNTDTQYF.

The CDR3 loop is CASSWRTSGRADTQYF. The CDR3 nucleotides read TGTGCCAGCAGCTGGAGGACTAGCGGACGCGCAGATACGCAGTATTTT. The chain recombines TRBV7-2 with TRBJ2-3, with 10 bases identical to TRBD2. The trim removed 4 bases at V and 4 bases at J, leaving 8 bases unmatched. CDR1 is SGHTA, CDR2 FQGNSA, per germline. The CDR3 is 16 residues long.

V is TRBV11-2 and J is TRBJ2-3; 7 bases align to TRBD2. Germline V lookup: CDR1 SGHAT, CDR2 FQNNGV. The CDR3 extends over 13 amino acids. The V gene end was trimmed by 8 bases and the J gene end by 2 bases; junction bases not matched to a gene: 4. The CDR3 DNA follows: TGTGCCAGCCAGCGGGGACCCACAGATACGCAGTATTTT. Its translation is CASQRGPTDTQYF. The complete variable domain, with remaining parts taken from reference TRBV11-2 and TRBJ2-3, reads EAGVAQSPRYKIIEKRQSVAFWCNPISGHATLYWYQQILGQGPKLLIQFQNNGVVDDSQLPKDRFSAERLKGVDSTLKIQPAKLEDSAVYLCASQRGPTDTQYFGPGTRLTVL.

The count of this clone is one. J is TRBJ2-2 and V is TRBV7-6, with no clear D. Germline V CDR1 and CDR2: SGHVS, FNYEAQ. This CDR3 has 16 residues. V was trimmed by 5 bases and J by 1 base, leaving 14 bases between them. CDR3 coding DNA: TGTGCCAGCAGCCGTGAAAGCTTCCTGAACACCGGGGAGCTGTTTTTT. Protein: CASSRESFLNTGELFF.

The chain links TRBV19 to TRBJ1-3, with D hard to call. There are 16 residues in the CDR3. The germline V and J ends were trimmed by 6 bases and 0 bases, with 15 bases remaining between them. Germline-derived CDR1 and CDR2 are LNHDA and SQIVND (reference sequence). The chain's CDR3 is CASRDLDPSSGNTIYF. In nucleotides, the CDR3 is TGTGCCAGTAGGGACTTGGACCCGAGCTCTGGAAACACCATATATTTT.

This clone has a single count. The V and J genes are TRBV30 and TRBJ2-5, with 13 bases identical to TRBD2. V was clipped by 8 bases and J by 7 bases; unmatched bases: 7. CDR3 length: 13 amino acids. Germline V lookup: CDR1 GTSNPN, CDR2 SVGIG (reference sequence). For the CDR3, the DNA is TGTGCCCTGGGGACTAGCGGGGTGGGGACCCAGTACTTC. The encoded protein is CALGTSGVGTQYF.

The V and J genes are TRBV30 and TRBJ1-5; 10 nucleotides align to TRBD1. Germline CDR1 GTSNPN, CDR2 SVGIG (reference sequence). The CDR3 has 16 residues. V was pared by 3 bases and J by 2 bases, with 7 bases of the junction left unmatched. The CDR3 DNA reads TGTGCCTGGAGCGGCGGGACAGGGGCCCGCAATCAGCCCCAGCATTTT. Protein sequence: CAWSGGTGARNQPQHF.